This T cell receptor beta chain was sequenced in a study of cytomegalovirus exposure and HLA in healthy donors. General study results and limits: When a later analysis was performed, an Asian-associated ancestry cluster reportedly had fewer N-insertions than the roughly 730-donor mean. Immune exposure information available was restricted to CMV serostatus.

Amplification used 60 Vbeta primers and 13 Jbeta primers. This table comes from immunoSEQ multiplex PCR, and its TCRdb copy is limited to in-frame clones, with some not included. The sample gives 55,000 to 70,000 clones, more than 70% of which show up once; approximately 5.9% is in the top ten. Remarks on this clone: Its specificity is not known.

CDR3 length: 14 amino acids. V shed 6 bases, J shed 3 bases, and the junction held 8 bases outside the gene matches. Per the germline V gene, CDR1 is SNHLY and CDR2 is FYNNEI. Specimen: PBMCs. The V and J genes are TRBV2 and TRBJ2-7; 7 bases map to TRBD1. This receptor was identified in a male donor in good health and CMV-seronegative. The CDR3 reads CASSEPGTDYEQYF. Here the CDR3 DNA reads TGTGCCAGCAGCGAACCCGGGACAGACTACGAGCAGTACTTC.